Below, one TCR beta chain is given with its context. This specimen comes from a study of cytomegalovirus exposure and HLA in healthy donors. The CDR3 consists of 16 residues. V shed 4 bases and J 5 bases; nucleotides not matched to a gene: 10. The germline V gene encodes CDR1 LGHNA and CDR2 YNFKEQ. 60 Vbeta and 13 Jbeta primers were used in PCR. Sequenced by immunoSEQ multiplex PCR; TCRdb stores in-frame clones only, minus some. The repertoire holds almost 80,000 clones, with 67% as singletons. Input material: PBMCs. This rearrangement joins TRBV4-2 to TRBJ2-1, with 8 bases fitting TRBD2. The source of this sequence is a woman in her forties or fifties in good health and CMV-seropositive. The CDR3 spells CASSRSAGGLNNEQFF. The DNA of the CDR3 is TGTGCCAGCAGCCGAAGTGCGGGGGGCTTAAACAATGAGCAGTTCTTC.